Below, 10 T cell receptor beta chains from the same sample are listed, as sequenced in a study of a mutant IDH1 vaccine in newly diagnosed glioma. Sequencing used immunoSEQ multiplex PCR; TCRdb keeps in-frame clones, though not all of them. The profile shows 25,000 to 35,000 clones, more than 65% of them singletons. Time point noted: baseline, week 1 (first vaccination visit). Treatment described: pre-vaccination baseline after standard-of-care therapy. Material: PBMCs, obtained from a glioma patient treated with radiotherapy, temozolomide or both. These receptors were collected from a man aged 30-40 years with glioma.

The genes are TRBV10-3 and TRBJ1-2; TRBD1 is a possible D gene (6 bases). CDR3 length equals 15 residues. Per germline, CDR1 ENHRY and CDR2 SYGVKD. Trimming pared 10 bases from V and 4 bases from J, leaving 22 bases between. DNA for the CDR3: TGTGCCACTCGGTTGGGGGGCGCAGGTAGCTATGGCTACACCTTC. This encodes CATRLGGAGSYGYTF.

CDR3 sequence: CASSYLVTETQYF. DNA for the CDR3: TGTGCCAGCAGTTATTTAGTAACAGAGACCCAGTACTTC. The V and J genes are TRBV2 and TRBJ2-5; D gene uncertain. CDR1 is SNHLY and CDR2 is FYNNEI in the germline V gene. Deletions cut 5 bases from V and 4 bases from J, with 11 bases between. The CDR3 contains 13 residues.

This clone has more than one count but fewer than ten. The chain recombines TRBV10-3 with TRBJ1-2; D unclear. Germline values: CDR1 ENHRY, CDR2 SYGVKD. CDR3 size: 14 residues. Trimming stripped 0 bases from V and 7 bases from J, with 12 bases between. CDR3 coding DNA: TGTGCCATCAGTGAGTCGCTATACTGGGCTGGCTACACCTTC. Its translation is CAISESLYWAGYTF.

The chain employs TRBV4-3 and TRBJ2-1; 8 nucleotides agree with TRBD2. V dropped 0 bases and J dropped 2; count of bases not matched to a gene: 3. Germline CDR1 LGHNA, CDR2 YSLEER. The CDR3 runs 16 residues. Written as DNA, the CDR3 is TGCGCCAGCAGCCAAGATCCGGGGGGGCCCTACAATGAGCAGTTCTTC. Translation gives CASSQDPGGPYNEQFF.

The chain couples TRBV5-1 to TRBJ2-7; unclear D gene. V lost 4 bases and J 2 bases, leaving 7 bases between the germline ends. The germline V gene has CDR1 SGHRS and CDR2 YFSETQ. The CDR3 is 12 amino acids. CDR3 loop: CASSLGAYEQYF. The CDR3 DNA follows: TGCGCCAGCAGCCTGGGTGCCTACGAGCAGTACTTC.

CDR3 residues: CASTPTGGEHTEAFF. In DNA form, the CDR3 reads TGTGCCAGCACCCCGACGGGGGGCGAGCACACTGAAGCTTTCTTT. The chain uses TRBV6-5 and TRBJ1-1, with D possibly TRBD1 on 6 matching bases. The germline V and J ends were trimmed by 7 bases and 3 bases, with 18 bases remaining between them. The V gene's germline CDR1 is MNHEY and CDR2 SVGAGI. This CDR3 has 15 residues.

V is TRBV5-4 and J is TRBJ2-7, with D unresolved. The CDR3 is made up of 12 amino acids. Trimming shortened V by 1 base and J by 6 bases, and 8 bases separated the two germline ends. CDR1 is SGHNT, CDR2 YYREEE, per germline (reference sequence). CDR3 in amino acids: CASSLPGSEQYF. The DNA of the CDR3 is TGTGCCAGCAGCTTGCCCGGTAGCGAGCAGTACTTC.

This clone was counted once. J is TRBJ1-1 and V is TRBV28, with no clear D. The V gene lost 3 bases and the J gene lost 1 base, with 12 bases spanning the gap. Germline V gene lookup returns CDR1 MDHEN and CDR2 SYDVKM. The CDR3 has 15 amino acids. The CDR3 coding sequence is TGTGCCAGCAGTTTCCCCCCCGCGGCGAACACTGAAGCTTTCTTT. Its protein product is CASSFPPAANTEAFF.

This clone was detected only once. V gene TRBV29-1 combines with J gene TRBJ2-5; tentatively, D is TRBD2 (5 bases). The CDR3 runs 13 residues. V lost 5 bases, J lost 4 bases, and 14 bases lay in between. Per germline, CDR1 SQVTM and CDR2 ANQGSEA. The CDR3 protein is CSVPRTAGETQYF. The CDR3 DNA sequence: TGCAGCGTTCCGCGGACTGCGGGAGAGACCCAGTACTTC.

This sequence joins TRBV6-1 and TRBJ1-3; unclear D gene. The CDR3 has 14 residues. V lost 6 bases, J lost 2 bases, and 11 bases lay in between. Germline V gene lookup returns CDR1 MNHNS and CDR2 SASEGT. CDR3 protein: CASRDSSAGNTIYF. The CDR3 DNA is TGTGCCAGCAGAGACTCAAGCGCTGGAAACACCATATATTTT.